Following are 27 T cell receptor beta chains from one sample sequenced in a study of molecular identifiers for immune sequencing clone quantification. MiXCR, run by TCRdb on the PCR reads, gives a single entry per CDR3 protein. The sample carries tens of thousands of distinct CDR3 sequences, roughly 18% recorded once. The sample consisted of naive CD8+ T cells from blood, with Jurkat cell RNA spiked in. Subset described: FACS-sorted CD8+CD4-CCR7+CD45RA+ naive T cells. The receptors originated from a human donor in good health. Some libraries in this study had Jurkat cell RNA spiked in.

This clonotype occurred many times. CDR3 loop: CSAPMSHWSTEAFF. The CDR3 coding sequence is TGCAGTGCTCCGATGTCTCACTGGAGCACTGAAGCTTTCTTT. The chain recombines TRBV20-1 with TRBJ1-1; D is undetermined. CDR3 length equals 14 residues. V was trimmed by 5 bases and J by 4 bases, leaving 17 bases between them. Germline V gene lookup returns CDR1 DFQATT and CDR2 SNEGSKA (reference sequence).

This clonotype was seen many times. The rearrangement joins TRBV3-1 to TRBJ2-7; D is perhaps TRBD2 (6 bases). V lost 4 bases to trimming and J lost 7 bases, with 20 bases between them. This CDR3 comprises 15 residues. CDR1 LGHDT and CDR2 YNNKEL come from the germline V gene (reference sequence). CDR3 protein: CASSPRGRSVLEQYF. CDR3 DNA sequence: TGTGCCAGCAGCCCACGGGGGAGATCCGTGCTGGAGCAGTACTTC.

A note on this clonotype: With a much larger clone just one base away, this may be a read error. CDR3 in amino acids: CASDQLRDRRYTGELFF. The CDR3 nucleotides read TGTGCCAGCGATCAACTGAGGGACAGGCGATACACCGGGGAGCTGTTTTTT. The rearrangement links TRBV28 to TRBJ2-2; 8 nucleotides match TRBD1. This CDR3 is 17 amino acids long. The V and J ends lost 8 bases and 3 bases, in that order; junction bases with no gene match: 14. Germline V gives CDR1 MDHEN, CDR2 SYDVKM.

This clonotype was found many times. V gene TRBV6-1 combines with J gene TRBJ1-4; D is unclear. Germline-derived CDR1 and CDR2 are MNHNS and SASEGT. Deletions cut 2 bases from V and 3 bases from J, with 16 bases between. This CDR3 has 17 amino acids. This CDR3 is CASSEWAWWQPNEKLFF. The CDR3 nucleotides are TGTGCCAGCAGTGAATGGGCGTGGTGGCAGCCTAATGAAAAACTGTTTTTT.

This clonotype was observed many times. This chain links TRBV3-1 with TRBJ2-5, with 12 bases aligning to TRBD2. The CDR3 totals 17 residues. The germline V gene has CDR1 LGHDT and CDR2 YNNKEL (reference sequence). The J segment lost 1 base and the V segment lost 2 bases, leaving 5 bases of the junction unmatched. CDR3 protein: CASSQSLAGGSQETQYF. In nucleotides, the CDR3 is TGTGCCAGCAGCCAAAGTCTAGCGGGAGGGAGCCAAGAGACCCAGTACTTC.

This clonotype showed up just a few times. J is TRBJ2-2 and V is TRBV30; TRBD2 matches 13 bases. The CDR3 length is 16 residues. Germline V CDR1 and CDR2: GTSNPN, SVGIG (reference sequence). With V trimmed by 3 bases and J by 3 bases, 4 bases remained unmatched. The CDR3 DNA reads as TGTGCCTGGAGGGGGACTAGCGGGACCCACACCGGGGAGCTGTTTTTT. It yields the protein CAWRGTSGTHTGELFF.

This clonotype was recorded many times. The chain employs TRBV6-5 and TRBJ2-5; D ambiguous. V was pared by 4 bases and J by 2 bases, with 11 bases between. This CDR3 spans 14 amino acids. Germline CDR1 and CDR2: MNHEY and SVGAGI. The chain's CDR3 is CASSSSLRQETQYF. CDR3 coding DNA: TGTGCCAGCAGTTCCTCTCTTAGACAAGAGACCCAGTACTTC.

This clonotype was recorded at least ten times. The chain combines TRBV20-1 with TRBJ2-3, with D unclear. CDR3 length: 13 amino acids. V lost 5 bases to trimming and J lost 0 bases, with 9 bases between them. Looked up from germline, CDR1 is DFQATT and CDR2 is SNEGSKA (reference sequence). The CDR3 spells CSAPFGSTDTQYF. The CDR3 DNA sequence: TGCAGTGCTCCCTTTGGAAGCACAGATACGCAGTATTTT.

This clonotype was detected ten times or more. This chain joins TRBV9 and TRBJ2-1, with 10 bases aligning to TRBD2. CDR3 size: 17 residues. CDR1 and CDR2 from the germline V gene are SGDLS and YYNGEE. V was clipped by 3 bases and J by 3 bases; unmatched bases: 9. The CDR3 DNA reads TGTGCCAGCAGCGAAAGGGGGGCTAGCGGGAGCTACAATGAGCAGTTCTTC. Amino acid sequence: CASSERGASGSYNEQFF. The whole variable domain, remainder taken from reference TRBV9 and TRBJ2-1, is DSGVTQTPKHLITATGQRVTLRCSPRSGDLSVYWYQQSLDQGLQFLIQYYNGEERAKGNILERFSAQQFPDLHSELNLSSLELGDSALYFCASSERGASGSYNEQFFGPGTRLTVL.

On this clonotype itself: A read error may be the cause here, since a much bigger clone is one base away. The V call is TRBV20-1, the J call TRBJ2-2; 9 positions match TRBD2. The ends lost 2 bases at V and 7 bases at J; junction bases unmatched: 8. The CDR3 covers 15 residues. CDR1 DFQATT and CDR2 SNEGSKA come from the germline V gene (reference sequence). The DNA of the CDR3 is TGCAGTGCTAGAAAGCCCGGGACTAGCTACGGGGAGCTGTTTTTT. Amino acids: CSARKPGTSYGELFF.

This clonotype was seen at least ten times. V and J are TRBV20-1 and TRBJ2-2; D ambiguous. Germline loops: CDR1 DFQATT, CDR2 SNEGSKA (reference sequence). This CDR3 is built from 12 residues. V shed 1 base and J shed 6 bases, with 6 bases lying between them. The DNA of the CDR3 is TGCAGTGCTAGAGCCCCGTCCGGGGAGCTGTTTTTT. It encodes CSARAPSGELFF.

The sample holds many counts of this clonotype. The chain carries TRBV27 and TRBJ2-3, with a tentative D call TRBD2 (6 bases). Germline assignment: CDR1 MNHEY and CDR2 SMNVEV (reference sequence). The CDR3 consists of 15 residues. V gave up 3 bases and J gave up 2 bases, with 12 bases separating them. The CDR3 DNA reads as TGTGCCAGCAGTTTTTACGGGGGTTCCACAGATACGCAGTATTTT. Translation gives CASSFYGGSTDTQYF.

This clonotype was seen at least ten times. The CDR3 DNA reads TGCAGTGCAGGCTCAATGACAGGTACCTACGAGCAGTACTTC. Translated, it gives CSAGSMTGTYEQYF. The rearrangement joins TRBV20-1 to TRBJ2-7; D perhaps matches TRBD1 (6 bases). V lost 6 bases to trimming and J lost 2 bases, with 17 bases between them. The CDR3 is 14 residues long. CDR1 is DFQATT, CDR2 SNEGSKA, per germline (reference sequence).

This clonotype was seen ten or more times. The V and J genes are TRBV5-1 and TRBJ2-7, with a weak D call TRBD1 (6 bases). The CDR3 is 16 amino acids. V was cut by 4 bases and J by 0 bases, with 17 bases left in between. The germline V gene has CDR1 SGHRS and CDR2 YFSETQ. The CDR3 DNA reads as TGCGCCAGCAGCCTACCCCTAGACAGGAGCTCCTACGAGCAGTACTTC. It yields the protein CASSLPLDRSSYEQYF.

This clonotype occurred once. A much larger clone lies a single base off, so this may be a read error. The CDR3 nucleotides read TGTGCCAGCAGCTCACGGCCTGGGTTTGGGAGAGCTCACCGAGAGCAGTTCTTC. This encodes CASSSRPGFGRAHREQFF. This sequence joins TRBV21-1 and TRBJ2-1; the DNA was not compared with TRBD2, the D call given in the table. TRBV21-1 is assigned pseudogene status. The CDR3 has 18 amino acids.

In its sample, this clonotype was seen a few times. The chain couples TRBV12-3 or TRBV12-4 to TRBJ2-5; D call uncertain. The CDR3 spans 14 residues. Trimming left V 3 bases short and J 0 bases short, with 8 bases between. The CDR3 bases are TGTGCCAGCAGTTTCGTGGCAGACCAAGAGACCCAGTACTTC. Its translation: CASSFVADQETQYF.

The table lists this clonotype with many counts. The chain carries TRBV14 and TRBJ1-6; D unclear. V was trimmed by 0 bases and J by 0 bases, leaving 9 bases between them. The germline V gene encodes CDR1 SGHDN and CDR2 FVKESK. This CDR3 is built from 17 residues. CDR3 DNA sequence: TGTGCCAGCAGCCAAGATAAGGGAACCTCCTATAATTCACCCCTCCACTTT. It yields the protein CASSQDKGTSYNSPLHF.

A note on this clonotype: One base away lies a much larger clone, so this may be a sequencing read error. The V and J genes are TRBV20-1 and TRBJ2-7; D not resolved. The CDR3 contains 10 residues. The germline V gene encodes CDR1 DFQATT and CDR2 SNEGSKA (reference sequence). In DNA form, the CDR3 reads TGCAGTGCTAGAGACTACGAGCGGTACTTC. Protein: CSARDYERYF.

This clonotype was counted at least ten times. The chain employs TRBV15 and TRBJ1-1; D call uncertain. The CDR3 length is 13 residues. V shed 9 bases and J shed 3 bases, with 14 bases lying between them. Germline V gene data show CDR1 as LNHNV and CDR2 as YYDKDF (reference sequence). CDR3 nucleotides: TGTGCCACAAACGGAGGTCAGCACACTGAAGCTTTCTTT. It translates to CATNGGQHTEAFF.

Turning to this clonotype: This may stem from a read error, because a much larger clone lies one nucleotide away. The V gene is TRBV27, the J gene TRBJ2-1; 14 nucleotides match TRBD2. This CDR3 is 15 amino acids long. The germline CDR1 and CDR2 sequences are MNHEY and SMNVEV (reference sequence). The CDR3 DNA is TGTGCCAGCAGTTCCGGGACTAGCGGGGGCAATGAGCAGCTCTTC. It is translated as CASSSGTSGGNEQLF.

This clonotype showed up many times. The genes are TRBV20-1 and TRBJ2-7; tentatively, D is TRBD2 (6 bases). The CDR3 sequence is 13 residues long. Trimming shortened V by 3 bases and J by 2 bases, and 11 bases separated the two germline ends. From germline, CDR1 is DFQATT and CDR2 SNEGSKA (reference sequence). This CDR3 reads CSASGGNPYEQYF. In DNA, the CDR3 is TGCAGTGCTAGTGGGGGGAATCCCTACGAGCAGTACTTC.

This clonotype was counted ten times or more. The chain has TRBV29-1 and TRBJ2-1, with a possible D match to TRBD1 (6 bases). The CDR3 has 11 amino acids. V lost 8 bases, J lost 5 bases, and 10 bases lay in between. From germline, CDR1 is SQVTM and CDR2 ANQGSEA. CDR3 coding DNA: TGCAGCTTGGACAGAAACAATGAGCAGTTCTTC. This codes for CSLDRNNEQFF.

The table lists this clonotype with many counts. The chain recombines TRBV20-1 with TRBJ2-7, with D possibly TRBD1 on 5 matching bases. The CDR3 loop spans 14 amino acids. Per germline, CDR1 DFQATT and CDR2 SNEGSKA (reference sequence). V lost 6 bases, J lost 2 bases, and 17 bases lay in between. This CDR3 is CSAPYRKLTYEQYF. In DNA, the CDR3 is TGCAGTGCGCCTTACAGGAAACTGACCTACGAGCAGTACTTC.

This clonotype was seen many times. The chain recombines TRBV14 with TRBJ2-7; TRBD2 matches 10 bases. This CDR3 has 15 residues. Germline values: CDR1 SGHDN, CDR2 FVKESK. V dropped 1 base and J dropped 3; count of bases not matched to a gene: 3. The CDR3 coding sequence is TGTGCCAGCAGCCAAGGTCCTAGCGGGAGCTACGAGCAGTACTTC. As protein: CASSQGPSGSYEQYF.

In its sample, this clonotype ranks as medium-sized. CDR3 DNA: TGCGCCAGCAGCCAAGAGACCGGACAGGGAACTGAGCAGTTCTTC. Translated, it gives CASSQETGQGTEQFF. The chain recombines TRBV4-1 with TRBJ2-1; 8 nucleotides line up with TRBD1. The CDR3 is made up of 15 amino acids. J gave up 9 bases and V 0 bases, and 7 bases lay outside the gene matches. CDR1 and CDR2 from the germline V gene are MGHRA and YSYEKL.

The sample holds many counts of this clonotype. The rearrangement joins TRBV7-8 to TRBJ2-5, with D unresolved. The V end lost 3 bases, the J end lost 2 bases, and 13 bases lay between the germline ends. Germline CDR1 and CDR2: SGHVS and FQNEAQ. This CDR3 spans 15 amino acids. The CDR3 DNA follows: TGTGCCAGCAGCTTGGGGTCCGGGTCACAAGAGACCCAGTACTTC. Translating it yields CASSLGSGSQETQYF.

On this clonotype itself: This could be a read error, since a much larger clone is one nucleotide away. The chain has TRBV7-9 and TRBJ1-2, with D uncertain. CDR3 size: 15 residues. Germline-derived CDR1 and CDR2 are SEHNR and FQNEAQ (reference sequence). The CDR3 spells CAGSLLEGGSYGYTF. The CDR3 DNA is TGTGCCGGCAGCTTATTGGAGGGAGGGAGCTATGGCTACACCTTC.